Listed here are 27 T cell receptor beta chains from one sample, sequenced in a study of T cells in localized non-small cell lung cancer. Some clones are missing from TCRdb's copy, which holds only in-frame ones; the method was immunoSEQ multiplex PCR. The data contain about 27,000 clones, 88% of them seen just once; the ten biggest clones take up over 12%. The specimen was peripheral blood, collected before any cancer treatment. The receptors stem from a female donor older than 55 with stage II squamous cell lung carcinoma.

The chain recombines TRBV10-2 with TRBJ1-2; D remains unclear. Germline lookup yields CDR1 WSHSY and CDR2 SAAADI. V was shortened by 6 bases and J by 9 bases, with 20 bases between the two germline ends. The CDR3 runs 14 residues. The CDR3 DNA sequence: TGCGCCAGCAGGGCCCCTTCGGGTCCCCTGAGCTACACCTTC. Amino acids: CASRAPSGPLSYTF.

This clone was recorded only once. This chain joins TRBV28 and TRBJ1-5; no definite D call. Trimming shortened V by 5 bases and J by 1 base, and 15 bases separated the two germline ends. The CDR3 consists of 16 residues. The germline V gene has CDR1 MDHEN and CDR2 SYDVKM. The CDR3 sequence is CASSQIPDGSNQPQHF. The DNA of the CDR3 is TGTGCCAGCAGTCAGATTCCGGACGGAAGCAATCAGCCCCAGCATTTT.

The chain couples TRBV29-1 to TRBJ1-2, with D tentatively TRBD1 (5 bases). Germline CDR1 reads SQVTM; CDR2 reads ANQGSEA. The V end lost 0 bases, the J end lost 10 bases, and 9 bases lay between the germline ends. The CDR3 length is 11 residues. CDR3 sequence reads: CSVEDQGVYTF. DNA of the CDR3: TGCAGCGTTGAAGATCAAGGGGTCTACACCTTC.

The gene calls are TRBV19 and TRBJ2-2; weak D call: TRBD2 (6 bases). Germline lookup yields CDR1 LNHDA and CDR2 SQIVND (reference sequence). Trimming left V 7 bases short and J 7 bases short, with 16 bases between. This CDR3 spans 14 amino acids. CDR3 sequence reads: CASMGDSVIGELFF. DNA of the CDR3: TGTGCCAGTATGGGGGACTCCGTCATCGGGGAGCTGTTTTTT. Full variable domain (remainder filled in from reference TRBV19 and TRBJ2-2): DGGITQSPKYLFRKEGQNVTLSCEQNLNHDAMYWYRQDPGQGLRLIYYSQIVNDFQKGDIAEGYSVSREKKESFPLTVTSAQKNPTAFYLCASMGDSVIGELFFGEGSRLTVL.

The chain uses TRBV4-3 and TRBJ1-2; TRBD1 matches at 9 bases. The germline gives CDR1 LGHNA, CDR2 YSLEER. Trimming at V came to 2 bases and at J to 8 bases, leaving 6 bases not matched to a gene. The CDR3 consists of 14 residues. CDR3 in amino acids: CASSQNRDRVGYTF. The DNA of the CDR3 is TGCGCCAGCAGCCAAAACCGGGACAGGGTGGGCTACACCTTC.

The chain joins TRBV6-6 to TRBJ1-5; 7 bases match TRBD1. CDR1 is MNHNY, CDR2 SVGAGI, per germline (reference sequence). CDR3 length: 16 amino acids. V was pared by 5 bases and J by 3 bases, with 10 bases of the junction left unmatched. CDR3 bases: TGTGCCAGCAGTACAGGGACAGTCAAGAACAATCAGCCCCAGCATTTT. This codes for CASSTGTVKNNQPQHF.

This chain connects TRBV5-1 to TRBJ2-2, with a weak D call TRBD2 (6 bases). This CDR3 is 15 amino acids long. Trimming took off 1 base at V and 4 bases at J, with 11 bases between the two ends. The germline V gene encodes CDR1 SGHRS and CDR2 YFSETQ. The CDR3, as DNA: TGCGCCAGCAGCTTGCAGCGGGCGGGCACCGGGGAGCTGTTTTTT. The encoded protein is CASSLQRAGTGELFF.

This chain connects TRBV27 to TRBJ2-3, with 10 nucleotides matching TRBD2. V lost 7 bases and J lost 6; bases outside the gene matches: 7. In germline, CDR1 is MNHEY, CDR2 SMNVEV (reference sequence). This CDR3 spans 14 amino acids. The CDR3 loop reads CASKLAGLGDTQYF. DNA for the CDR3: TGTGCCAGCAAACTAGCGGGGCTCGGCGATACGCAGTATTTT.

This chain uses TRBV30 with TRBJ1-1; no definite D call. V lost 0 bases, J lost 1 base, and 9 bases lay in between. Looked up from germline, CDR1 is GTSNPN and CDR2 is SVGIG (reference sequence). The CDR3 covers 14 residues. Here the CDR3 reads CAWSVYHENTEAFF. CDR3 DNA: TGTGCCTGGAGTGTTTATCACGAGAACACTGAAGCTTTCTTT.

The chain joins TRBV2 to TRBJ2-7; TRBD2 agrees at 7 bases. The V gene end was trimmed by 5 bases and the J gene end by 4 bases; junction bases not matched to a gene: 11. From germline, CDR1 is SNHLY and CDR2 FYNNEI. This CDR3 comprises 15 residues. The CDR3 DNA reads TGTGCCAGCAGTCCTTACGGACTAGGACGATACGAGCAGTACTTC. The encoded protein is CASSPYGLGRYEQYF. The variable domain in full, completed from reference TRBV2 and TRBJ2-7, reads EPEVTQTPSHQVTQMGQEVILRCVPISNHLYFYWYRQILGQKVEFLVSFYNNEISEKSEIFDDQFSVERPDGSNFTLKIRSTKLEDSAMYFCASSPYGLGRYEQYFGPGTRLTVT.

This chain joins TRBV5-1 and TRBJ1-2, with 8 bases that match TRBD1. Germline V gene data show CDR1 as SGHRS and CDR2 as YFSETQ. The CDR3 runs 17 residues. V shed 0 bases, J shed 6 bases, and the junction held 13 bases outside the gene matches. The CDR3 nucleotides read TGCGCCAGCAGCTTGGCCTCCTACAGGGGGAGCGTCGATGGCTACACCTTC. This codes for CASSLASYRGSVDGYTF.

This chain joins TRBV11-3 and TRBJ2-2; tentatively, D is TRBD2 (7 bases). The germline V gene has CDR1 SGHNT and CDR2 YENEEA. The CDR3 is 14 residues long. Trimming took off 5 bases at V and 5 bases at J, with 12 bases between the two ends. This CDR3 reads CASSPGGHTGELFF. In DNA, the CDR3 is TGTGCCAGCAGCCCGGGGGGCCATACCGGGGAGCTGTTTTTT.

The V and J genes are TRBV7-3 and TRBJ2-1, with 7 nucleotides matching TRBD1. Germline CDR1 is SGHTA and CDR2 is FQGTGA. This CDR3 has 15 residues. The trim removed 2 bases at V and 0 bases at J, leaving 1 base unmatched. The CDR3 protein is CASSLGDSSYNEQFF. The CDR3 DNA is TGTGCCAGCAGCTTAGGGGACAGCTCCTACAATGAGCAGTTCTTC.

J is TRBJ2-1 and V is TRBV5-5; 9 nucleotides align to TRBD1. J gave up 7 bases and V 1 base, and 6 bases lay outside the gene matches. In germline, CDR1 is SGHKS, CDR2 YYEKEE (reference sequence). The CDR3 contains 15 residues. CDR3 nucleotides: TGTGCCAGCAGCTTGCCGGGGACAGGGATTAATGAGCAGTTCTTC. It specifies CASSLPGTGINEQFF.

This clone showed up just once. The chain employs TRBV28 and TRBJ2-7, with TRBD2 as a possible D gene (5 bases). Germline loops: CDR1 MDHEN, CDR2 SYDVKM. V lost 2 bases, J lost 4 bases, and 6 bases lay in between. The length of the CDR3 is 12 residues. The CDR3 here is CASSLRGYEQYF. The CDR3 DNA reads as TGTGCCAGCAGTTTACGGGGTTACGAGCAGTACTTC.

The chain has TRBV7-2 and TRBJ2-3; TRBD2 agrees at 7 bases. The J segment lost 3 bases and the V segment lost 0 bases, leaving 9 bases of the junction unmatched. CDR3 length equals 17 residues. CDR1 SGHTA and CDR2 FQGNSA come from the germline V gene. The chain's CDR3 is CASSLARTNSGTDTQYF. CDR3 in DNA: TGTGCCAGCAGCTTAGCCCGGACAAATAGCGGGACAGATACGCAGTATTTT.

The rearrangement uses TRBV6-4 and TRBJ2-3; TRBD2 matches at 7 bases. Germline-derived CDR1 and CDR2 are MRHNA and SNTAGT. After removal of 4 bases from V and 1 base from J, the junction contained 5 bases not matched to a gene. CDR3 length equals 15 residues. The CDR3 is CASSAVSGGTDTQYF. The CDR3 nucleotides are TGTGCCAGCAGTGCCGTAAGCGGGGGCACAGATACGCAGTATTTT.

J is TRBJ2-7 and V is TRBV9; TRBD1 or TRBD2 may be the D gene (5 bases each). Between the trimmed V and J ends, which lost 8 bases and 0 bases, there was a span of 9 bases. This CDR3 is built from 12 residues. CDR1 SGDLS and CDR2 YYNGEE come from the germline V gene. CDR3: CASSGTSYEQYF. CDR3 nucleotide sequence: TGTGCCAGTTCCGGGACCTCCTACGAGCAGTACTTC.

The chain carries TRBV6-4 and TRBJ2-2; no clear D. Trimming removed 4 bases from V and 1 base from J, with 7 bases in between. The CDR3 runs to 14 residues. Germline CDR1 and CDR2: MRHNA and SNTAGT. DNA of the CDR3: TGTGCCAGCAGTGGGGCAGGGAACACCGGGGAGCTGTTTTTT. Protein sequence: CASSGAGNTGELFF.

The chain links TRBV28 to TRBJ2-7; 13 bases are shared with TRBD2. The CDR3 has 16 amino acids. Trimming at V came to 5 bases and at J to 2 bases, leaving 6 bases not matched to a gene. Germline values: CDR1 MDHEN, CDR2 SYDVKM. The CDR3 spells CASSGGTSGVTYEQYF. The CDR3 bases are TGTGCCAGCAGTGGCGGGACTAGCGGGGTTACCTACGAGCAGTACTTC.

The CDR3 here is CASSYRPMGAEKLFF. The CDR3 DNA reads TGTGCCAGCAGTTACCGGCCCATGGGGGCTGAAAAACTGTTTTTT. V is TRBV6-5 and J is TRBJ1-4, with a weak D call TRBD1 (6 bases). Looked up from germline, CDR1 is MNHEY and CDR2 is SVGAGI. The CDR3 sequence is 15 residues long. V lost 2 bases, J lost 7 bases, and 14 bases lay in between.

This chain uses TRBV30 with TRBJ1-1; D gene unclear. Trimming left V 2 bases short and J 1 base short, with 8 bases between. The CDR3 is 13 residues long. From germline, CDR1 is GTSNPN and CDR2 SVGIG (reference sequence). The chain's CDR3 is CAWSWNRNTEAFF. DNA for the CDR3: TGTGCCTGGAGTTGGAATAGGAACACTGAAGCTTTCTTT.

The V call is TRBV9, the J call TRBJ2-3; 7 positions agree with TRBD1. The J segment lost 8 bases and the V segment lost 0 bases, leaving 9 bases of the junction unmatched. The CDR3 spans 15 residues. Looked up from germline, CDR1 is SGDLS and CDR2 is YYNGEE. The CDR3 spells CASSVEARGKGTQYF. The CDR3 nucleotides read TGTGCCAGCAGCGTAGAAGCCAGGGGGAAGGGTACGCAGTATTTT. Filled out from reference TRBV9 and TRBJ2-3, the complete variable domain reads DSGVTQTPKHLITATGQRVTLRCSPRSGDLSVYWYQQSLDQGLQFLIQYYNGEERAKGNILERFSAQQFPDLHSELNLSSLELGDSALYFCASSVEARGKGTQYFGPGTRLTVL.

This chain joins TRBV2 and TRBJ1-5; 8 bases align to TRBD1. The CDR3 runs 15 residues. The germline CDR1 and CDR2 sequences are SNHLY and FYNNEI. Unmatched junction bases numbered 2, after V lost 3 bases and J lost 1 base. In nucleotides, the CDR3 is TGTGCCAGCAGTGACAGGGGGCTGAGCAATCAGCCCCAGCATTTT. The encoded protein is CASSDRGLSNQPQHF.

V gene TRBV7-9 combines with J gene TRBJ2-1, with 10 bases lining up with TRBD1. The CDR3 sequence is 15 residues long. Germline CDR1 is SEHNR and CDR2 is FQNEAQ (reference sequence). V was pared by 1 base and J by 4 bases, with 1 base of the junction left unmatched. CDR3 DNA: TGTGCCAGCAGCTTAGGGGACAGGGGTTACAATGAGCAGTTCTTC. Translation gives CASSLGDRGYNEQFF.

J is TRBJ1-1 and V is TRBV9; no clear D gene. CDR1 is SGDLS and CDR2 is YYNGEE in the germline V gene. With 0 bases removed from V and 0 bases from J, the gap between germline ends came to 9 bases. The CDR3 is 15 residues long. The CDR3 DNA is TGTGCCAGCAGCGTAGCTACAAGAATGAACACTGAAGCTTTCTTT. Its translation is CASSVATRMNTEAFF.

This clone was observed once. The rearrangement links TRBV7-2 to TRBJ1-4; 8 bases agree with TRBD1. Germline values: CDR1 SGHTA, CDR2 FQGNSA. V lost 5 bases to trimming and J lost 7 bases; unmatched junction nucleotides: 6. The CDR3 contains 14 residues. CDR3 loop: CASSRDRGGEKLFF. DNA for the CDR3: TGTGCCAGCAGCCGTGACAGGGGAGGTGAAAAACTGTTTTTT.